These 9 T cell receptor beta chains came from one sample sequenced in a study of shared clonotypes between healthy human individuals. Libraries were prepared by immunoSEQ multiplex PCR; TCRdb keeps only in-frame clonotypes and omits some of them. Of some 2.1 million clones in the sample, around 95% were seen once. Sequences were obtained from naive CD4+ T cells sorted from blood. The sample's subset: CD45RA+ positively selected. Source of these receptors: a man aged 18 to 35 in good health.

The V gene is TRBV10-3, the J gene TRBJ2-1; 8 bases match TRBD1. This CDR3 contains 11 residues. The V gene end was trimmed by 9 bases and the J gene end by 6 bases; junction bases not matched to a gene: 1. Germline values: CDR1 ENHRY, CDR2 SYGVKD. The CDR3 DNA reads TGTGCCATTACAGGGGGCAATGAGCAGTTCTTC. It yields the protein CAITGGNEQFF.

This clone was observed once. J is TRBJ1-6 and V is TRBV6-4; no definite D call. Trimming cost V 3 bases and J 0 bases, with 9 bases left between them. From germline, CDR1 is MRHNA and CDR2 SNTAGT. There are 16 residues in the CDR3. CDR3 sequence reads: CASSEVGGSYNSPLHF. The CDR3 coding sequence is TGTGCCAGCAGTGAGGTGGGAGGCTCCTATAATTCACCCCTCCACTTT.

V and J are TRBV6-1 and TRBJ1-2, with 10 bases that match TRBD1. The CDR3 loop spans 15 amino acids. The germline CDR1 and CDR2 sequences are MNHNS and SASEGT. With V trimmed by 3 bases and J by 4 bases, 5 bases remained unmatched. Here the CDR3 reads CASSEATGGVYGYTF. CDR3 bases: TGTGCCAGCAGTGAGGCGACAGGGGGCGTCTATGGCTACACCTTC.

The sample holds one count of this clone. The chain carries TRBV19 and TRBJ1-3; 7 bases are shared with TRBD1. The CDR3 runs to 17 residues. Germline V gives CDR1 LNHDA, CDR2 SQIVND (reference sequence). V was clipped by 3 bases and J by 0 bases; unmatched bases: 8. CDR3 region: CASSMMTGLSSGNTIYF. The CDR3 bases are TGTGCCAGTAGTATGATGACAGGGTTAAGCTCTGGAAACACCATATATTTT.

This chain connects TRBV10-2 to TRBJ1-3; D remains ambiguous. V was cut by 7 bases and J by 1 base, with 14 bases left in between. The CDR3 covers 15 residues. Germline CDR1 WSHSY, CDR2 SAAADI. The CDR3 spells CASTPLSVSGNTIYF. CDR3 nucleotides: TGCGCCAGCACACCGCTATCAGTATCTGGAAACACCATATATTTT.

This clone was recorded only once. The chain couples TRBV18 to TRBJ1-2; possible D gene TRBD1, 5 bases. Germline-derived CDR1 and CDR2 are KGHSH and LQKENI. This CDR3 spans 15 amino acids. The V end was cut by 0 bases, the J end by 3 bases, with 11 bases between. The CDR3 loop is CASSPPSRADYGYTF. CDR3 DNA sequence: TGTGCCAGCTCACCACCTTCCAGGGCCGACTATGGCTACACCTTC. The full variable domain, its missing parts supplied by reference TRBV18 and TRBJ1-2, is NAGVMQNPRHLVRRRGQEARLRCSPMKGHSHVYWYRQLPEEGLKFMVYLQKENIIDESGMPKERFSAEFPKEGPSILRIQQVVRGDSAAYFCASSPPSRADYGYTFGSGTRLTVV.

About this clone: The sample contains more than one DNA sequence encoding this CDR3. CDR3 sequence reads: CASSYRNEKLFF. CDR3 nucleotide sequence: TGTGCCAGCAGTTACCGCAATGAAAAACTGTTTTTT. The J gene is TRBJ1-4, the V gene TRBV6-6, with no clear D. V lost 2 bases and J 5 bases, leaving 3 bases between the germline ends. The CDR3 has 12 residues. Germline-derived CDR1 and CDR2 are MNHNY and SVGAGI (reference sequence).

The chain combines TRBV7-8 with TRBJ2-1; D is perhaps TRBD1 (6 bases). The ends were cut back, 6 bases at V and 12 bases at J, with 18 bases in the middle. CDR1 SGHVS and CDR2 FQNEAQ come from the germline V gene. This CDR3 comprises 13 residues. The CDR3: CASSFTGLERQFF. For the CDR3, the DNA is TGTGCCAGCAGTTTTACAGGGCTGGAAAGGCAGTTCTTC.

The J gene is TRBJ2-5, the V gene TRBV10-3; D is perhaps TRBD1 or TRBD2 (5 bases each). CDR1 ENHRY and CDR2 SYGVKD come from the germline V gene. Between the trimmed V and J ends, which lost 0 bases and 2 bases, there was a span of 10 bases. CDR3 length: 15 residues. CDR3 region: CAISESGRNQETQYF. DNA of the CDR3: TGTGCCATCAGTGAGTCGGGACGAAATCAAGAGACCCAGTACTTC.